The next 10 T cell receptor beta chains were all read from a single sample in a study of identical twins listed by TCRdb under 2016. Library prep was done by 5' RACE. The sample was run on an Illumina HiSeq 2000. TCRdb redid the processing of the public reads, applying fastp at Q25 and MiXCR, and retained in-frame beta chains. Each entry merges the rows of one CDR3 protein and shows their most common DNA and genes. The sample data list 1.5 million to 2 million distinct CDR3 sequences, and roughly 35% of these were observed just once. Of the sample, about 0.3% falls within the top ten clones. Sequencing was carried out using cord blood. The receptors stem from a newborn girl in good health.

This clonotype was detected a few times. The chain is built from TRBV5-1 and TRBJ2-7; TRBD2 matches at 12 bases. The length of the CDR3 is 17 residues. Germline V CDR1 and CDR2: SGHRS, YFSETQ. The trim removed 4 bases at V and 7 bases at J, leaving 15 bases unmatched. The CDR3: CASSPGLAGDSYNEQYF. In DNA form, the CDR3 reads TGCGCCAGCAGCCCGGGACTAGCGGGCGATTCCTACAATGAGCAGTACTTC.

This clonotype turned up a few times. The rearrangement links TRBV27 to TRBJ2-1, with D unclear. V was trimmed by 2 bases and J by 8 bases, leaving 13 bases between them. The CDR3 sequence is 14 residues long. Germline assignment: CDR1 MNHEY and CDR2 SMNVEV (reference sequence). In nucleotides, the CDR3 is TGTGCCAGCAGTTTAGCCCCCTTCCGTCATGAGCAGTTCTTC. This sequence encodes CASSLAPFRHEQFF.

The V and J genes are TRBV24-1 and TRBJ2-1; 11 nucleotides match TRBD2. V lost 3 bases and J lost 4; bases outside the gene matches: 7. The CDR3 runs to 17 residues. CDR1 KGHDR and CDR2 SFDVKD come from the germline V gene. CDR3 nucleotides: TGTGCCACCAGTGATGGACGGGGACTAGCGGCGTACAATGAGCAGTTCTTC. It encodes CATSDGRGLAAYNEQFF.

This clonotype was observed a handful of times. This chain uses TRBV10-3 with TRBJ1-6; 7 bases align to TRBD1. Germline assignment: CDR1 ENHRY and CDR2 SYGVKD. J lost 2 bases, V lost 3 bases, and 13 bases had no gene match. The CDR3 runs 19 residues. CDR3 DNA: TGTGCCATCAGTGATCGCCCCGGGACAGCAGATCCCTATAATTCACCCCTCCACTTT. This translates into CAISDRPGTADPYNSPLHF.

The chain is built from TRBV28 and TRBJ1-4; TRBD1 aligns across 12 bases. This CDR3 contains 15 residues. Trimming at V came to 3 bases and at J to 8 bases, leaving 4 bases not matched to a gene. Germline V gene sequence: CDR1 MDHEN, CDR2 SYDVKM. This CDR3 reads CASSFSGTGGEKLFF. CDR3 bases: TGTGCCAGCAGTTTCTCGGGGACAGGGGGCGAAAAACTGTTTTTT.

This clonotype was detected ten times or more. This chain joins TRBV25-1 and TRBJ1-5, with a possible D match to TRBD1 (5 bases). Trimming pared 1 base from V and 1 base from J, leaving 5 bases between. CDR1 is MGHDK and CDR2 is SYGVNS in the germline V gene. This CDR3 has 14 amino acids. CDR3 bases: TGTGCCAGCAGTGAATGGGACAGCAATCAGCCCCAGCATTTT. Translating it yields CASSEWDSNQPQHF.

Regarding this clonotype: Germline is not matched at one junction end, which may reflect a read error. The rearrangement uses TRBV11-1 and TRBJ2-7; 9 bases are shared with TRBD2. Germline CDR1 is SGHAT and CDR2 is FQDESV (reference sequence). The CDR3 has 15 residues. Here the CDR3 DNA reads TGTGCCAGCAGCCCTCGACTAGCGGAATCCTACGGGCAGTACTTC. Protein: CASSPRLAESYGQYF.

This clonotype showed up many times. The J gene is TRBJ2-5, the V gene TRBV6-5, with D perhaps TRBD1 (5 bases). Trimming took off 2 bases at V and 4 bases at J, with 5 bases between the two ends. The germline CDR1 and CDR2 sequences are MNHEY and SVGAGI. The CDR3 length is 12 residues. The CDR3 DNA reads as TGTGCCAGCAGTTACAGGGGAGAGACCCAGTACTTC. It is translated as CASSYRGETQYF.

This clonotype has only a few counts. This rearrangement joins TRBV5-1 to TRBJ2-1; the D gene is possibly TRBD2 (6 bases). This CDR3 contains 14 residues. Germline V lookup: CDR1 SGHRS, CDR2 YFSETQ. Trimming cost V 2 bases and J 14 bases, with 20 bases left between them. As DNA, the CDR3 is TGCGCCAGCAGCTTTGGTTCATGGGGGGTAGAGGAGTTCTTC. It encodes CASSFGSWGVEEFF.

CDR3 residues: CASSVTSGRGTDTQYF. Here the CDR3 DNA reads TGTGCCAGCAGCGTGACTAGCGGGAGGGGCACAGATACGCAGTATTTT. The chain employs TRBV7-2 and TRBJ2-3, with TRBD2 matching 14 bases. The germline V gene encodes CDR1 SGHTA and CDR2 FQGNSA. Unmatched junction bases numbered 2, after V lost 5 bases and J lost 1 base. The CDR3 contains 16 residues. The entire variable domain, with the rest obtained from reference TRBV7-2 and TRBJ2-3, is as follows: GAGVSQSPSNKVTEKGKDVELRCDPISGHTALYWYRQSLGQGLEFLIYFQGNSAPDKSGLPSDRFSAERTGGSVSTLTIQRTQQEDSAVYLCASSVTSGRGTDTQYFGPGTRLTVL.